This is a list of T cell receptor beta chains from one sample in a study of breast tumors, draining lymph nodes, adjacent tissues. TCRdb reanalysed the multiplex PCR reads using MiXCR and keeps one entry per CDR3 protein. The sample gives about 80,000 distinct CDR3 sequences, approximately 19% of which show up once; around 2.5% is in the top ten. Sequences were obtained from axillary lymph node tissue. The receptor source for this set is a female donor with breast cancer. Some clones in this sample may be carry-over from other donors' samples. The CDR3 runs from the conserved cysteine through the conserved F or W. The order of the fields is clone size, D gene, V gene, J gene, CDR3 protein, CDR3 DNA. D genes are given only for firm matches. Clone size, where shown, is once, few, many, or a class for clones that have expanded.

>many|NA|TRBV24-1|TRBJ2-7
CATSDSTGYDYEQYF
TGTGCCACCAGTGATTCGACAGGCTACGACTACGAGCAGTACTTC
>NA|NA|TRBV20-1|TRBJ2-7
CSARVGSSYEQYF
TGCAGTGCTAGAGTTGGCAGTTCCTACGAGCAGTACTTC
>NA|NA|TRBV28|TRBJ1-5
CASSHRVGQPQHF
TGTGCCAGCAGTCACAGGGTAGGCCAGCCCCAGCATTTT
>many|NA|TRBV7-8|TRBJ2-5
CASSLAPPETQYF
TGTGCCAGCAGCTTAGCTCCCCCTGAGACCCAGTACTTC
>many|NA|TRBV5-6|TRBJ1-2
CASSLGSVYGYTF
TGTGCCAGCAGCTTGGGCTCCGTTTATGGCTACACCTTC
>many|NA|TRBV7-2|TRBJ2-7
CASSLRWESSYEQYF
TGTGCCAGCAGCTTAAGGTGGGAGAGTTCCTACGAGCAGTACTTC
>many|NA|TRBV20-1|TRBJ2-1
CSGLSRGGSAYNEQFF
TGCAGTGGGCTAAGCCGGGGTGGTTCCGCTTACAATGAGCAGTTCTTC
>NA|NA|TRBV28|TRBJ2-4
CASNEEAKNIQYF
TGTGCCAGCAATGAGGAAGCCAAAAACATTCAGTACTTC
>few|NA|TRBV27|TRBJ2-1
CASSFTPSGNNEQFF
TGTGCCAGCAGTTTTACTCCCTCAGGGAACAATGAGCAGTTCTTC
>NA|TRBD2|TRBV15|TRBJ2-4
CATSRDLTSGPLAKNIQYF
TGTGCCACCAGCAGAGATCTCACTAGCGGACCTCTAGCCAAAAACATTCAGTACTTC